This T cell receptor (beta chain) is from a study of T cell responses to AZD1222 COVID-19 vaccine. Across the whole study: Timing groups of about 4 and about 12 weeks for second doses were pooled. The study's findings and limits: Just 6 or 7 people given AZD1222 tested seropositive at baseline. The study reported that nearly half of spike-specific TCRs target unmutated variant regions.

V was pared by 4 bases and J by 2 bases, with 7 bases of the junction left unmatched. The CDR3 covers 16 residues. CDR1 and CDR2 (germline): SGHRS, YFSETQ. This clone was observed once. The target antigen is unknown. Libraries were prepared by immunoSEQ multiplex PCR; TCRdb keeps only in-frame clonotypes and omits some of them. The sample has around 110,000 clones; about 80% are singletons. The J gene is TRBJ1-4, the V gene TRBV5-1; 8 nucleotides match TRBD1. The receptor was isolated from an adult in good health. The sample was peripheral blood, taken on day 0 of AZD1222 vaccination. Here the CDR3 reads CASSPGQVQTNEKLFF. DNA of the CDR3: TGCGCCAGCAGCCCGGGACAGGTGCAGACTAATGAAAAACTGTTTTTT.